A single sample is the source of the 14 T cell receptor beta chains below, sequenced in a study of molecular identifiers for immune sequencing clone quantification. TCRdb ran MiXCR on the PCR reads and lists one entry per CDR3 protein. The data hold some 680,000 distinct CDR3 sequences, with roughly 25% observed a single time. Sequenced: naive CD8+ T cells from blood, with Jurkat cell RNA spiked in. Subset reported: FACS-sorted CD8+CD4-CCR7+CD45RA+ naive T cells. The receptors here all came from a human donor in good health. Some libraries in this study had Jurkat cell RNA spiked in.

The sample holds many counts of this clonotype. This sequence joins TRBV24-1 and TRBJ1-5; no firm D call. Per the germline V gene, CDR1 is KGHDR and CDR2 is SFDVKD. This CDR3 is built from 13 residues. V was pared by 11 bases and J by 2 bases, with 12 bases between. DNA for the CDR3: TGTGCCAGGGCCCCAGGCGGCAATCAGCCCCAGCATTTT. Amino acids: CARAPGGNQPQHF.

CDR3 loop: CSAHRQGYGNQPQHF. In DNA, the CDR3 is TGCAGTGCTCACCGACAGGGTTACGGCAATCAGCCCCAGCATTTT. The rearrangement links TRBV20-1 to TRBJ1-5; 7 nucleotides line up with TRBD1. In germline, CDR1 is DFQATT, CDR2 SNEGSKA (reference sequence). This CDR3 has 15 amino acids. Losses at the gene ends were 5 bases for V and 2 bases for J; bases not matched to a gene: 9.

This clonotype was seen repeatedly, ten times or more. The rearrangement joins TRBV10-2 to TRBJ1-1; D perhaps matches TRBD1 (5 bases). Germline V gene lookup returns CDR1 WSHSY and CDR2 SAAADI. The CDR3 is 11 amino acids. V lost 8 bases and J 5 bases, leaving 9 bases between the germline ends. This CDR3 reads CASRGGTEAFF. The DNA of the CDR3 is TGCGCCAGCCGGGGGGGGACTGAAGCTTTCTTT.

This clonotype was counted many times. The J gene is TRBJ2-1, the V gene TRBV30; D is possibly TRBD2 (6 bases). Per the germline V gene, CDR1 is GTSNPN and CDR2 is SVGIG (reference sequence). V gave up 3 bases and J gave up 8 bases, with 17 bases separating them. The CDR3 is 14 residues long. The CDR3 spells CAWSPKDYTHEQFF. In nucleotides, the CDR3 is TGTGCCTGGAGCCCTAAGGACTATACCCATGAGCAGTTCTTC.

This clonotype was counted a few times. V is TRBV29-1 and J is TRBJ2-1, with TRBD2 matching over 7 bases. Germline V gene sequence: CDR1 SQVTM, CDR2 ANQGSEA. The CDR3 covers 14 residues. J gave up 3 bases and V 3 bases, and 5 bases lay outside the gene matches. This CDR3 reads CSVDPGLNYNEQFF. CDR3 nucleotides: TGCAGCGTTGATCCGGGACTAAACTACAATGAGCAGTTCTTC.

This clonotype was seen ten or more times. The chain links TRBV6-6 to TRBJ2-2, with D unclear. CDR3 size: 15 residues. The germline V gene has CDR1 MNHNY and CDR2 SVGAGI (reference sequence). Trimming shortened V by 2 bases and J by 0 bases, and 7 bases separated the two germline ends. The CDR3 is CASSYGDPNTGELFF. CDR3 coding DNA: TGTGCCAGCAGTTACGGAGATCCGAACACCGGGGAGCTGTTTTTT.

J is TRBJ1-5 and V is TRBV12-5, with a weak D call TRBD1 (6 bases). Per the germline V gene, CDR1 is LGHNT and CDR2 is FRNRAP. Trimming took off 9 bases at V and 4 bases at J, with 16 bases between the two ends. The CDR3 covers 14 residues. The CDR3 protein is CASQGIGANQPQHF. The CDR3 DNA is TGTGCTAGCCAGGGGATAGGTGCTAATCAGCCCCAGCATTTT.

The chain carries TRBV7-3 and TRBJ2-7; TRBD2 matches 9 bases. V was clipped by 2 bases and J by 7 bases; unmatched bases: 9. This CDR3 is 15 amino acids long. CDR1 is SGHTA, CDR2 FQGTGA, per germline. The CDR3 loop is CASSLSASGIMEQYF. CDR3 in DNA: TGTGCCAGCAGCTTATCAGCTAGCGGGATTATGGAGCAGTACTTC.

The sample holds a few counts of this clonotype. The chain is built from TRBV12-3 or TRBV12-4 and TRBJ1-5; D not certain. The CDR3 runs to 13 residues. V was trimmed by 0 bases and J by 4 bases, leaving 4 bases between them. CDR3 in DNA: TGTGCCAGCAGTTTAGCGATTAATCAGCCCCAGCATTTT. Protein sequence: CASSLAINQPQHF.

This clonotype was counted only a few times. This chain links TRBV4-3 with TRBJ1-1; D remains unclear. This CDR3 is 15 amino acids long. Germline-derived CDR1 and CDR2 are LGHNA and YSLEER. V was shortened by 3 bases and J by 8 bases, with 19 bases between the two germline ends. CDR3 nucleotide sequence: TGCGCCAGCAGCCAGCCCCGGGCCCAAGCCACAGAAGCTTTCTTT. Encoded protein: CASSQPRAQATEAFF.

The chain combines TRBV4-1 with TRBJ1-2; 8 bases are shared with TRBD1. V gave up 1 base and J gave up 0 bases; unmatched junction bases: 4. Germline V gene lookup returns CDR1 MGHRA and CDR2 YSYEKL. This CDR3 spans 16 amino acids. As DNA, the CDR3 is TGCGCCAGCAGCCAAGGACAGGGGCCCACTAACTATGGCTACACCTTC. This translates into CASSQGQGPTNYGYTF.

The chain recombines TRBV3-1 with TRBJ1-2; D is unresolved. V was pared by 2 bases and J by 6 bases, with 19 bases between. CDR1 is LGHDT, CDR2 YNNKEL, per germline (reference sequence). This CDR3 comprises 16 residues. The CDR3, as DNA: TGTGCCAGCAGCCAACGCTCGGGGAATACGTGGGATGGCTACACCTTC. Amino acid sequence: CASSQRSGNTWDGYTF.

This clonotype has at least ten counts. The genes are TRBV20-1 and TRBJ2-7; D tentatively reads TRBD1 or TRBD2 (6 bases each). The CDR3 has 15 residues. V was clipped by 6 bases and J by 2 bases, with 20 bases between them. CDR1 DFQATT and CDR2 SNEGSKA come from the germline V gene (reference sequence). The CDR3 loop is CSASGRGTPAYEQYF. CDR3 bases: TGCAGTGCCAGCGGTCGCGGGACACCAGCCTACGAGCAGTACTTC.

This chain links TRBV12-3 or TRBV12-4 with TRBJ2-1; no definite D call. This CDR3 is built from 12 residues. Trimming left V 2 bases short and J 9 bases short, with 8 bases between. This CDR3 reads CASSLRVTEQFF. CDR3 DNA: TGTGCCAGCAGTTTAAGGGTCACTGAGCAGTTCTTC.